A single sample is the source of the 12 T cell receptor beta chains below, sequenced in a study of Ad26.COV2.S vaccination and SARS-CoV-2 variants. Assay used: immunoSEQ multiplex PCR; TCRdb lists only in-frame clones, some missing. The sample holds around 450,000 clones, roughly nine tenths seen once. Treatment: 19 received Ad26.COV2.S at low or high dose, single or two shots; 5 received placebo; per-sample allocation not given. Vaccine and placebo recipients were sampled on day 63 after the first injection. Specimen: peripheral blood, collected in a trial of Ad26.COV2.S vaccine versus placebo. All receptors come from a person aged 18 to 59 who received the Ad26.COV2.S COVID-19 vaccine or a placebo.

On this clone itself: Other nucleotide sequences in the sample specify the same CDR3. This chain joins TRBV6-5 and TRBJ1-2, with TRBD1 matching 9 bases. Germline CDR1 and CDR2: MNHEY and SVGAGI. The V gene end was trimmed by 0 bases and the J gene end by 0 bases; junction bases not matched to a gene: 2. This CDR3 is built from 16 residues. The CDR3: CASSYSTGGANYGYTF. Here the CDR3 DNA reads TGTGCCAGCAGTTACTCGACAGGGGGAGCTAACTATGGCTACACCTTC.

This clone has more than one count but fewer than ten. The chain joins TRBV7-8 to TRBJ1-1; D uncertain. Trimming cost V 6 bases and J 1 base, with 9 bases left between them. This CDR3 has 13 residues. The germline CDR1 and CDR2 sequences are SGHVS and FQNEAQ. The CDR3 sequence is CASRYTENTEAFF. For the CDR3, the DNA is TGTGCCAGCAGGTATACAGAGAACACTGAAGCTTTCTTT.

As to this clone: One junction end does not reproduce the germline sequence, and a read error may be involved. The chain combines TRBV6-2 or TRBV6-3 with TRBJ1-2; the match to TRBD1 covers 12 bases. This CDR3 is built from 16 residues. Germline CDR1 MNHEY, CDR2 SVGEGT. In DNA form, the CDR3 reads TGTGCCAGCAGTAAGCCCGGGACAGGGGGCCCTGCTGGCGACACCTTC. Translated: CASSKPGTGGPAGDTF.

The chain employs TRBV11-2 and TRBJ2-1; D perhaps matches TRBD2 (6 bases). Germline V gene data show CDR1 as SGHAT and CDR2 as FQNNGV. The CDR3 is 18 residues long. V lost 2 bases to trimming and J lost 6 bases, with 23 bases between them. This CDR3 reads CASSLSFLAGSHFNEQFF. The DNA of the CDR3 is TGTGCCAGCAGCTTATCCTTCTTGGCGGGGTCCCATTTCAATGAGCAGTTCTTC. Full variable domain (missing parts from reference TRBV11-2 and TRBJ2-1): EAGVAQSPRYKIIEKRQSVAFWCNPISGHATLYWYQQILGQGPKLLIQFQNNGVVDDSQLPKDRFSAERLKGVDSTLKIQPAKLEDSAVYLCASSLSFLAGSHFNEQFFGPGTRLTVL.

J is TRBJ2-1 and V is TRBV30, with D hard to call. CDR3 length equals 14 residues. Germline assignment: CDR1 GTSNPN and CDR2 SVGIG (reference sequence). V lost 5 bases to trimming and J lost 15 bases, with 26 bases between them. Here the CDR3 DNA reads TGTGCCTGGGGACCCCACCCAAGTTCGAATGGGCTGTTCTTC. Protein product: CAWGPHPSSNGLFF.

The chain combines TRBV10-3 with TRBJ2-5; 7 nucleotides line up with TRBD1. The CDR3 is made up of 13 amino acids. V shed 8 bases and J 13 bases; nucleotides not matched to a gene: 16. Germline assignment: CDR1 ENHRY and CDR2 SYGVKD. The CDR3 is CAISGTADPPGYF. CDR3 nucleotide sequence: TGTGCCATCTCCGGGACAGCGGACCCACCCGGGTACTTC.

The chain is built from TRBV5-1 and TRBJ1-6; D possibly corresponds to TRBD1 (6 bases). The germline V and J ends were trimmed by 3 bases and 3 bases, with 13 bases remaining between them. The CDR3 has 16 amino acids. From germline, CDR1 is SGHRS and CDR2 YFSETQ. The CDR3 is CASSSTGAGYNSPLHF. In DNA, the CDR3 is TGCGCCAGCAGCTCGACAGGAGCTGGCTATAATTCACCCCTCCACTTT.

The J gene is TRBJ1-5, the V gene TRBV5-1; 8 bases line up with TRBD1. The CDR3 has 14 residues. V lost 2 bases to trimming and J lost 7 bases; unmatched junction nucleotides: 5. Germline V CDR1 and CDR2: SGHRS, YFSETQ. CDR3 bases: TGCGCCAGCAGCTTAACAGGGGGGGGACAGCCCCAGCATTTT. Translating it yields CASSLTGGGQPQHF.

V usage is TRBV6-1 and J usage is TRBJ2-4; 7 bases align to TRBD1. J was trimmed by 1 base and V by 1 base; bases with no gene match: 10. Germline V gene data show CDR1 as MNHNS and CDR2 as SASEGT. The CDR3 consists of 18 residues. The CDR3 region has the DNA TGTGCCAGCAGTGAAGATGGGGACAGTTATGTGGCCAAAAACATTCAGTACTTC. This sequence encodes CASSEDGDSYVAKNIQYF.

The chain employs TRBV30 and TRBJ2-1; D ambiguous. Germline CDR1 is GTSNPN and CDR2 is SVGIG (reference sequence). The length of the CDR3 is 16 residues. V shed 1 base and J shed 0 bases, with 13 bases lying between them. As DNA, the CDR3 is TGTGCCTGGAGTGCCTCTAAGGGCTACTCCTACAATGAGCAGTTCTTC. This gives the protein CAWSASKGYSYNEQFF.

The CDR3 loop is CASSIGTGTDTQYF. CDR3 sequence (DNA): TGTGCCAGTAGTATCGGGACAGGCACAGATACGCAGTATTTT. This chain joins TRBV19 and TRBJ2-3, with 7 positions matching TRBD1. The junction had 1 base not matched to a gene; V was cut back by 3 bases and J by 1 base. This CDR3 region has 14 residues. In germline, CDR1 is LNHDA, CDR2 SQIVND (reference sequence).

The DNA of the CDR3 is TGTGCCAGCTCGGGGCCGGATGGCTACACCTTC. Its protein is CASSGPDGYTF. The chain recombines TRBV18 with TRBJ1-2, with D tentatively TRBD1 (5 bases). The CDR3 length is 11 residues. V was cut by 6 bases and J by 6 bases, with 8 bases left in between. From germline, CDR1 is KGHSH and CDR2 LQKENI.